This T cell receptor beta chain derives from a study of blood T cells in healthy people across ages. For the second PCR, which ran for about 7 to 11 cycles, a sample-barcoded 5' primer and a J-beta primer mix were used. TCRdb fed the 5' RACE reads into MiXCR, producing one record per CDR3 protein. The sample has 600,000 to 900,000 distinct CDR3 sequences; around 25% are singletons. The CDR3 is 16 amino acids. CDR1 SGHRS and CDR2 YFSETQ come from the germline V gene. V lost 4 bases to trimming and J lost 3 bases; unmatched junction nucleotides: 8. This sample also belongs to another study, concerning T cells of mothers and their children.

The source of this sequence is a boy aged 5-17 years in good health. The V and J genes are TRBV5-1 and TRBJ2-3; 10 bases map to TRBD2. The sequenced sample consisted of blood. CDR3 protein: CASSALPTSGTDTQYF. The CDR3 DNA reads as TGCGCCAGCAGCGCCCTACCGACTAGCGGGACAGATACGCAGTATTTT.